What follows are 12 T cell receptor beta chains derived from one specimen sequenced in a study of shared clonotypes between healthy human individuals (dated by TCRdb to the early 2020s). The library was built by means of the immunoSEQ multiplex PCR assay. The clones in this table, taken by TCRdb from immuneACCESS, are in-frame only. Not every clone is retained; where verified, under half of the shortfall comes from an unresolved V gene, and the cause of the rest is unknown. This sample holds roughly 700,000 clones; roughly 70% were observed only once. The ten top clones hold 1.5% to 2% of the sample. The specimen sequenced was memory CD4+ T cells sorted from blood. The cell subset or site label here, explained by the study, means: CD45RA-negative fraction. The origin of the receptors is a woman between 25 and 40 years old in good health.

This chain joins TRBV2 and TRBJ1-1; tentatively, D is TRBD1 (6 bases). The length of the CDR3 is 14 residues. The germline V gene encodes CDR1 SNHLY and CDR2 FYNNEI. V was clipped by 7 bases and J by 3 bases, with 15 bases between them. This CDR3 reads CASIRGLTDTEAFF. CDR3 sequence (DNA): TGTGCCAGCATTCGGGGGCTAACGGACACTGAAGCTTTCTTT.

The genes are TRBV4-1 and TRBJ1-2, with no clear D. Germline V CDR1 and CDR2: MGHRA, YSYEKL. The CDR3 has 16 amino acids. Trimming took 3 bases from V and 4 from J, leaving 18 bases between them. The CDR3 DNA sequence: TGCGCCAGCAGCCAGCGGCCGGGAGTACTGGGCTATGGCTACACCTTC. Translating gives CASSQRPGVLGYGYTF.

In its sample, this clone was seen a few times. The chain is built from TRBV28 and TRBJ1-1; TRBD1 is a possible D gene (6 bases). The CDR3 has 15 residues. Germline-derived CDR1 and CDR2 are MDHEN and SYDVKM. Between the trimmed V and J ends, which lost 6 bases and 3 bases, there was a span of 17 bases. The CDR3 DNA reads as TGTGCCAGCAGCCGGCGAACCGGGGGCGACACTGAAGCTTTCTTT. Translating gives CASSRRTGGDTEAFF.

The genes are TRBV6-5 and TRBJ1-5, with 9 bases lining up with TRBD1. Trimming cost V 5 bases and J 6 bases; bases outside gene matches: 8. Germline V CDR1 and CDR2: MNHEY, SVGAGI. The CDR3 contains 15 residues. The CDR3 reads CASSPSIQGAQPQHF. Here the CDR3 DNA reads TGTGCCAGCAGTCCCTCTATACAGGGGGCTCAGCCCCAGCATTTT.

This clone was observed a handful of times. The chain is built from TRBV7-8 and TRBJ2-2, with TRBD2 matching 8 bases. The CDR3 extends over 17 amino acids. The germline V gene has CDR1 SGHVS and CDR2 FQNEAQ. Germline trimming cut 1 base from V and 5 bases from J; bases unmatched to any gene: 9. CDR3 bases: TGTGCCAGCAGCTTAGACTCGGGAGGGCCGAGTACCGGGGAGCTGTTTTTT. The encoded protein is CASSLDSGGPSTGELFF.

The CDR3 loop is CASAGGNTEAFF. The CDR3 nucleotides are TGCGCCAGCGCAGGCGGTAACACTGAAGCTTTCTTT. J is TRBJ1-1 and V is TRBV5-1; D gene unclear. V was clipped by 7 bases and J by 2 bases, with 9 bases between them. Per the germline V gene, CDR1 is SGHRS and CDR2 is YFSETQ. The CDR3 covers 12 residues.

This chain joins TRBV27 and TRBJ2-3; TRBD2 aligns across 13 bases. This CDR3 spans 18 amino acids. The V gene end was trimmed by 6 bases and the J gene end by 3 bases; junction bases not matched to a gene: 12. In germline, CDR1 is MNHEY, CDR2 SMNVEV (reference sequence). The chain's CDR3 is CASSHLRMGLAGTDTQYF. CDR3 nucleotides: TGTGCCAGCAGCCACTTACGTATGGGACTAGCGGGGACAGATACGCAGTATTTT.

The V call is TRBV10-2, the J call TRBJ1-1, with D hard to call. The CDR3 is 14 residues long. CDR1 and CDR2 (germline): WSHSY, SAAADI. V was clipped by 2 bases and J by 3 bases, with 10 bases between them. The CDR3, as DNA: TGCGCCAGCAGTGAGCTCTGGCAGCACACTGAAGCTTTCTTT. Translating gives CASSELWQHTEAFF.

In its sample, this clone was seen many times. The CDR3 bases are TGTGCCAGTCACAGGGATAGCAATCAGCCCCAGCATTTT. This codes for CASHRDSNQPQHF. The chain has TRBV6-1 and TRBJ1-5; D perhaps matches TRBD1 (6 bases). V was pared by 9 bases and J by 0 bases, with 9 bases between. The germline gives CDR1 MNHNS, CDR2 SASEGT. The CDR3 length is 13 residues.

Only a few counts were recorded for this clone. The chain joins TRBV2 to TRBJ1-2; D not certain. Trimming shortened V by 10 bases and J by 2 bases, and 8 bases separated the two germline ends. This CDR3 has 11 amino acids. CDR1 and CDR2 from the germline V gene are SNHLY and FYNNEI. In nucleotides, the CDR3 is TGTGCCAACGCGGGGAACTATGGCTACACCTTC. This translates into CANAGNYGYTF. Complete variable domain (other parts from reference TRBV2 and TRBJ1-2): EPEVTQTPSHQVTQMGQEVILRCVPISNHLYFYWYRQILGQKVEFLVSFYNNEISEKSEIFDDQFSVERPDGSNFTLKIRSTKLEDSAMYFCANAGNYGYTFGSGTRLTVV.

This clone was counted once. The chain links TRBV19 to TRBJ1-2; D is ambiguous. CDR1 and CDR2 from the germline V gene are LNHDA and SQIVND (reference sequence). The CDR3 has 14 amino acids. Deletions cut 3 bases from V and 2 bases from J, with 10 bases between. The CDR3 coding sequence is TGTGCCAGTAGTATGAGGCAAGAGAACTATGGCTACACCTTC. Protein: CASSMRQENYGYTF.

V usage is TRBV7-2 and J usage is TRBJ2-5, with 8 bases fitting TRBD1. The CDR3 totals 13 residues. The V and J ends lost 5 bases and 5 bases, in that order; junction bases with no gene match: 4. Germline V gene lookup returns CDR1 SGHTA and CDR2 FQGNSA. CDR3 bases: TGTGCCAGCAGCGCACGGACAGGGGAGACCCAGTACTTC. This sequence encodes CASSARTGETQYF.